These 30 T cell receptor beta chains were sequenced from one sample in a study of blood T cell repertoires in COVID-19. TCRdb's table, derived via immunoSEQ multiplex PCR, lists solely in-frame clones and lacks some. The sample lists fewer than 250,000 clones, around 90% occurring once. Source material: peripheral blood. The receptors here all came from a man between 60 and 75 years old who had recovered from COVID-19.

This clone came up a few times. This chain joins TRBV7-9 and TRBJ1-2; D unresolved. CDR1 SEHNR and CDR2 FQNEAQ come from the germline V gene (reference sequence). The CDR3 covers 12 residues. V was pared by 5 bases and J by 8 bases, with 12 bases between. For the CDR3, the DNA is TGTGCCAGCAGCCCTCCCGAGAGAGGCTACACCTTC. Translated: CASSPPERGYTF.

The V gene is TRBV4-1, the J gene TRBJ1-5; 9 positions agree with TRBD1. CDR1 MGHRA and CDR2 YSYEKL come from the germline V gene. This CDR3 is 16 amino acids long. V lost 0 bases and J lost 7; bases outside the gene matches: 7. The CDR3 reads CASSQDTGQGVQPQHF. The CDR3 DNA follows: TGCGCCAGCAGCCAAGATACGGGACAGGGTGTACAGCCCCAGCATTTT.

The CDR3 loop reads CASSGDPRNSPLHF. The CDR3 DNA reads TGTGCCAGCAGCGGCGATCCTCGGAATTCACCCCTCCACTTT. The V gene is TRBV9, the J gene TRBJ1-6; D is unclear. Trimming shortened V by 3 bases and J by 7 bases, and 11 bases separated the two germline ends. The CDR3 runs 14 residues. In germline, CDR1 is SGDLS, CDR2 YYNGEE. Based on the CDR3 plus reference TRBV9 and TRBJ1-6, the full variable domain is DSGVTQTPKHLITATGQRVTLRCSPRSGDLSVYWYQQSLDQGLQFLIQYYNGEERAKGNILERFSAQQFPDLHSELNLSSLELGDSALYFCASSGDPRNSPLHFGNGTRLTVT.

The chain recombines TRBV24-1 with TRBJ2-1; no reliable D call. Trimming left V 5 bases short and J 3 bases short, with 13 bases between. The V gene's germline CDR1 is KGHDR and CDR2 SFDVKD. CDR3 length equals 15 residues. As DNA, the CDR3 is TGTGCCACCAGTGTCGATAGAGGTTTCTACAATGAGCAGTTCTTC. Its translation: CATSVDRGFYNEQFF.

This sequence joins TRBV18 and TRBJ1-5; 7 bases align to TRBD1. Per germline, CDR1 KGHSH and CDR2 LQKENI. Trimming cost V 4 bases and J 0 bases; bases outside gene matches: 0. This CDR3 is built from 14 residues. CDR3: CASSRQGSNQPQHF. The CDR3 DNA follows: TGTGCCAGCTCACGACAGGGTAGCAATCAGCCCCAGCATTTT.

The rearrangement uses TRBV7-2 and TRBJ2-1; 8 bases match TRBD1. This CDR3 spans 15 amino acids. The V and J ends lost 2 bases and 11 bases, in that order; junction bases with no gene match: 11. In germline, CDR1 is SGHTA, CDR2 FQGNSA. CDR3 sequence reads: CASSLRTGYLVKQFF. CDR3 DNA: TGTGCCAGCAGCTTAAGGACAGGGTATTTGGTAAAGCAGTTCTTC.

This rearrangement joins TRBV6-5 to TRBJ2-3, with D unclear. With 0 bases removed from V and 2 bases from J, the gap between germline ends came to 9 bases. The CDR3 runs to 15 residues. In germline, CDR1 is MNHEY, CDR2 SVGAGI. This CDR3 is CASSYSTPNTDTQYF. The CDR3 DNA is TGTGCCAGCAGTTACTCGACTCCTAACACAGATACGCAGTATTTT.

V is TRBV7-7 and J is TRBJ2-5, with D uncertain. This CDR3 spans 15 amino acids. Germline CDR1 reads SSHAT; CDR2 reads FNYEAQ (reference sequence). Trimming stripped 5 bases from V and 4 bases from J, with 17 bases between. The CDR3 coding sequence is TGTGCCAGCAGCCCCCTGACAATCACATCAGAGACCCAGTACTTC. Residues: CASSPLTITSETQYF.

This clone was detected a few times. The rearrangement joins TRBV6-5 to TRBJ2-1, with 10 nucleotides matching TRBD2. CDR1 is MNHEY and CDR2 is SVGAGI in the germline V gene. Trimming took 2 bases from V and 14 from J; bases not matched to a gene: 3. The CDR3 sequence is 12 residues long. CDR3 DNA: TGTGCCAGCAGTTACCTTGGGACTAGCGAGTTCTTC. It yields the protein CASSYLGTSEFF.

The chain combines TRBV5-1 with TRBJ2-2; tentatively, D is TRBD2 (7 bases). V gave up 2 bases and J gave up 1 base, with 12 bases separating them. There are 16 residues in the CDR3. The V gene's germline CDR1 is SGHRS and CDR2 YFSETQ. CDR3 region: CASSFEGGRNTGELFF. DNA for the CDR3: TGCGCCAGCAGCTTCGAGGGGGGGCGGAACACCGGGGAGCTGTTTTTT.

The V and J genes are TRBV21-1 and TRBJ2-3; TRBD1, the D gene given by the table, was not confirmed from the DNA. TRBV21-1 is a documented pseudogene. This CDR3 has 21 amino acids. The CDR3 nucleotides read TGTGCCAGCAGCTCTAAAAGGAAGCCTAAAAGCAGTTTACACAGTGTCGATACGCAGTATTTT. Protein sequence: CASSSKRKPKSSLHSVDTQYF.

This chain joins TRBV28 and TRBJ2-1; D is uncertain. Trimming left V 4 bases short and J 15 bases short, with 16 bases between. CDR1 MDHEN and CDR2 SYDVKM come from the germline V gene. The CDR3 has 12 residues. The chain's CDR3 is CASSSEPLSAFF. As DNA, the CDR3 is TGTGCCAGCAGTTCGGAGCCCCTGTCCGCGTTCTTC.

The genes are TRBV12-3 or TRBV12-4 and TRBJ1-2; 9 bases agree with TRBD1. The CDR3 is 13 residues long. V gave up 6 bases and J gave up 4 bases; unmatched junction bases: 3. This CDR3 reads CASSLDRGYGYTF. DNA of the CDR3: TGTGCCAGCAGCTTGGACAGGGGCTATGGCTACACCTTC.

Here the CDR3 DNA reads TGTGCCAGCAGGGAGACAGGGACCCTGGAAGCTTTCTTT. Translating it yields CASRETGTLEAFF. The V gene is TRBV25-1, the J gene TRBJ1-1, with 7 positions matching TRBD1. Germline assignment: CDR1 MGHDK and CDR2 SYGVNS. V dropped 6 bases and J dropped 8; count of bases not matched to a gene: 9. The CDR3 loop spans 13 amino acids.

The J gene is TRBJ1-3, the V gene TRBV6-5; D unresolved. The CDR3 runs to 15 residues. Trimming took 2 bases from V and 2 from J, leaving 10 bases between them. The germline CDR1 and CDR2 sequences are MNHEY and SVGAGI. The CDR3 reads CASSYGGGPGNTIYF. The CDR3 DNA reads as TGTGCCAGCAGTTACGGAGGTGGACCTGGAAACACCATATATTTT.

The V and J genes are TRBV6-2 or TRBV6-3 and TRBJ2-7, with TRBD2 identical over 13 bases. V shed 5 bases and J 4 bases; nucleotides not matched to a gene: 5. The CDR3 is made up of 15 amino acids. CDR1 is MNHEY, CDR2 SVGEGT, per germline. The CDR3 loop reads CASSGPGLAGYEQYF. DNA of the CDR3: TGTGCCAGCAGTGGACCGGGACTAGCGGGATACGAGCAGTACTTC.

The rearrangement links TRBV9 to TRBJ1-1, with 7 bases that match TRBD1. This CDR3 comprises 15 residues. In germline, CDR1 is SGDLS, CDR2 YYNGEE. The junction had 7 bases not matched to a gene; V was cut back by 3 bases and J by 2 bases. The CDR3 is CASSDQQGFNTEAFF. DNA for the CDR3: TGTGCCAGCAGCGACCAACAGGGGTTTAACACTGAAGCTTTCTTT.

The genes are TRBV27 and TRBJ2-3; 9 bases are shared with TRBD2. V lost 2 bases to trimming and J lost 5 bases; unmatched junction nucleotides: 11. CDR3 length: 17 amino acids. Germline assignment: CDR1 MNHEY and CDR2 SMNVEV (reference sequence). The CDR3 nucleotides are TGTGCCAGCAGTTTAGCCCCTATAGCGGGAGCGAAAGATACGCAGTATTTT. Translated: CASSLAPIAGAKDTQYF.

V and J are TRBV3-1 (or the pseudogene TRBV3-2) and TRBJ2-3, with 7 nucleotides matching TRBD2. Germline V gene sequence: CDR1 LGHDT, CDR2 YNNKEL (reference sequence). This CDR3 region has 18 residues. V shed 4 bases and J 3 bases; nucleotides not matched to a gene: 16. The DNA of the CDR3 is TGTGCCAGCAGCCGCCGTCCGGGGGGTCAAATAATAACAGATACGCAGTATTTT. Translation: CASSRRPGGQIITDTQYF.

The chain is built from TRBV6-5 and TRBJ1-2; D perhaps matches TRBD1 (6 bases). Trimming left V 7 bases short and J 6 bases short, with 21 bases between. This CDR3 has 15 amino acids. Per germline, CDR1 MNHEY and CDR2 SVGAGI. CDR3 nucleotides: TGTGCCAGCACGGCAGTAACAGGGCAAGTGGATGGCTACACCTTC. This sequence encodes CASTAVTGQVDGYTF.

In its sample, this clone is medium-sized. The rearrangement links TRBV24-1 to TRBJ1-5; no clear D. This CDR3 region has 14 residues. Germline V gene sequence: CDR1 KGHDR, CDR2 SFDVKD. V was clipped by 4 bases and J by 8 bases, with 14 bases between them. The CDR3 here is CATSDGRNAEPQHF. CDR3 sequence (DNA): TGTGCCACCAGTGACGGGAGGAACGCGGAGCCCCAGCATTTT.

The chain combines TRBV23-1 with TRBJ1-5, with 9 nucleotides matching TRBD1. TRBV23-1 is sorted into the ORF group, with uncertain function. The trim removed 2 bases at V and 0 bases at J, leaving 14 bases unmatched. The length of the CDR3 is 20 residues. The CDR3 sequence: CASSQQISGTGHSSNQPQHF. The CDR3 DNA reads TGCGCCAGCAGTCAACAGATATCCGGGACAGGGCATTCTAGCAATCAGCCCCAGCATTTT.

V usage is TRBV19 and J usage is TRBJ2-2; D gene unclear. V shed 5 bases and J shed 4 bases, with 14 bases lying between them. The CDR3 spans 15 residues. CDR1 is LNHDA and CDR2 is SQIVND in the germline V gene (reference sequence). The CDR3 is CASSHLGAITGELFF. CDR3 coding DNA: TGTGCCAGTAGTCATCTAGGAGCGATCACCGGGGAGCTGTTTTTT.

The CDR3 here is CASSLGSAGGNQPQHF. The CDR3 DNA follows: TGCGCCAGCAGCTTGGGTTCGGCAGGGGGGAATCAGCCCCAGCATTTT. The J gene is TRBJ1-5, the V gene TRBV5-1; 7 bases agree with TRBD1. This CDR3 is 16 amino acids long. The V gene end was trimmed by 0 bases and the J gene end by 4 bases; junction bases not matched to a gene: 7. Germline values: CDR1 SGHRS, CDR2 YFSETQ.

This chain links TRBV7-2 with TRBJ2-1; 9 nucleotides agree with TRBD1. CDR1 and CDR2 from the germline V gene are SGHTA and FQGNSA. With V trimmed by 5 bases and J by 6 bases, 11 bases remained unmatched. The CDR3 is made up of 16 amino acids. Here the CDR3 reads CASSTRPGQGSNEQFF. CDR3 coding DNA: TGTGCCAGCAGCACACGCCCTGGACAGGGGAGCAATGAGCAGTTCTTC. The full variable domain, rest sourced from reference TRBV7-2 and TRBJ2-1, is GAGVSQSPSNKVTEKGKDVELRCDPISGHTALYWYRQSLGQGLEFLIYFQGNSAPDKSGLPSDRFSAERTGGSVSTLTIQRTQQEDSAVYLCASSTRPGQGSNEQFFGPGTRLTVL.

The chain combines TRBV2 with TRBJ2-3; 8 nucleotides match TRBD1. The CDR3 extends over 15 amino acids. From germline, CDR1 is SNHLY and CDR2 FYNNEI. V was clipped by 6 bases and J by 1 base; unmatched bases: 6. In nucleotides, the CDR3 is TGTGCCAGCAGGGGGACAGGAATGGGCACAGATACGCAGTATTTT. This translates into CASRGTGMGTDTQYF.

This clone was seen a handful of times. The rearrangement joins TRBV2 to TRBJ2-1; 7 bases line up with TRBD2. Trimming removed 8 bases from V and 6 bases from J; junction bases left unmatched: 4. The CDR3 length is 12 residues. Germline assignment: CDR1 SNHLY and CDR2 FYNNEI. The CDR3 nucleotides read TGTGCCAGCGGGAGGGCCAGCAATGAGCAGTTCTTC. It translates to CASGRASNEQFF.

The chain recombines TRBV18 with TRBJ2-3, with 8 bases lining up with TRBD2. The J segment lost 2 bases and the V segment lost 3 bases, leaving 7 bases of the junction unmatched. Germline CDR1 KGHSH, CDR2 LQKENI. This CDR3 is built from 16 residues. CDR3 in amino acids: CASSPAGGGSTDTQYF. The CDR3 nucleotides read TGTGCCAGCTCACCGGCCGGGGGGGGATCCACAGATACGCAGTATTTT.

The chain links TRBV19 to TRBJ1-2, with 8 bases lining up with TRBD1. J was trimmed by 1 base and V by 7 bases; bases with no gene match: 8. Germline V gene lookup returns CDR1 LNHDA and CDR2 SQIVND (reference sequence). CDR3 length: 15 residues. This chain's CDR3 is CASTTDRDFNYGYTF. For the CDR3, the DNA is TGTGCCAGTACCACGGACAGGGACTTTAACTATGGCTACACCTTC.

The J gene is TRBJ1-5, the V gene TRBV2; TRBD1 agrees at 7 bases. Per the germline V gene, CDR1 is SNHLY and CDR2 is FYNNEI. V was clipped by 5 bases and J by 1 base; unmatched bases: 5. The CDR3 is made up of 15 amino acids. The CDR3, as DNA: TGTGCCAGCAGTCCGGGACAGTTAAGCAATCAGCCCCAGCATTTT. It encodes CASSPGQLSNQPQHF.